This TCR beta chain was identified during a study of CD8 T cells in ankylosing spondylitis. General study points: Past studies reported some motif variants in reactive arthritis synovial fluid and blood. The disease-linked clones had a CD8+ phenotype and low blood frequencies. The authors reported significant enrichment of disease-linked clones in matched ankylosing spondylitis synovial fluid.

Worth noting for this clonotype: The antigen remains unidentified.

One entry per CDR3 protein results from TCRdb running MiXCR on the 5' RACE reads. Of 350,000 or so distinct CDR3 sequences in the sample, roughly 14% were seen once. Trimming took off 6 bases at V and 4 bases at J, with 13 bases between the two ends. CDR3 size: 12 residues. Germline V gene data show CDR1 as DFQATT and CDR2 as SNEGSKA (reference sequence). The chain uses TRBV20-1 and TRBJ2-7; possibly TRBD1 or TRBD2 for D (5 bases each). Sequences were obtained from blood, either unsorted or a sorted T cell fraction (not recorded which). This sequence originates from a male donor with ankylosing spondylitis or in good health (not recorded which). The CDR3 sequence: CSAQGGLYEQYF. In nucleotides, the CDR3 is TGCAGTGCCCAGGGCGGGTTATACGAGCAGTACTTC.